These 27 T cell receptor beta chains were sequenced from one sample in a study of low-dose radiotherapy and immunotherapy resistance in tumors. Time point denoted: before trial treatment. Priming of first-strand cDNA relied on TRAV- and TRBV-specific primers (covering alpha and beta chains). TCR amplification used about 18 PCR cycles, a constant-region primer and a V-primer adapter. MiXCR was run by TCRdb on the reads, yielding one entry per CDR3 protein. This sample carries around 36,000 distinct CDR3 sequences, about a third of them seen once, and the ten largest clones take around 4%. The sample in question was PBMCs, obtained before treatment. Receptors originate from a male donor with gallbladder cancer.

This clonotype turned up a few times. With only one base between it and a far larger clone, this is likely a read error. The chain combines TRBV28 with TRBJ2-1; D call uncertain. Germline assignment: CDR1 MDHEN and CDR2 SYDVKM. This CDR3 is 14 amino acids long. V shed 7 bases and J shed 10 bases, with 20 bases lying between them. CDR3: CASTLITMGGEQFF. For the CDR3, the DNA is TGTGCCAGCACCCTGATCACAATGGGCGGCGAGCAGTTCTTC.

A remark on this clonotype: An end of the junction differs from the germline gene, which may be a read error. The chain is built from TRBV5-1 and TRBJ2-7, with a tentative D call TRBD1 (5 bases). Germline V gene lookup returns CDR1 SGHRS and CDR2 YFSETQ. CDR3 length: 15 residues. In DNA, the CDR3 is TGTGCCAGCAGCCCATTGGCAGGGATCTCCTACGAGCAGTACTTC. This gives the protein CASSPLAGISYEQYF.

This clonotype was seen many times. The chain carries TRBV20-1 and TRBJ2-7; TRBD2 might be the D (6 bases). Trimming removed 0 bases from V and 7 bases from J, with 19 bases in between. Germline CDR1 is DFQATT and CDR2 is SNEGSKA (reference sequence). The CDR3 has 15 residues. The CDR3 region is CSARDLGGPGMEQYF. The DNA for the CDR3 is TGCAGTGCTAGAGATCTGGGGGGACCTGGTATGGAGCAGTACTTC.

V and J are TRBV3-1 and TRBJ2-3; D uncertain. Deletions cut 0 bases from V and 9 bases from J, with 16 bases between. This CDR3 is built from 15 residues. Germline loops: CDR1 LGHDT, CDR2 YNNKEL (reference sequence). CDR3: CASSQDFRSADTQYF. The CDR3 nucleotides read TGTGCCAGCAGCCAAGATTTTAGATCGGCGGACACGCAGTATTTT.

This clonotype was detected ten times or more. V and J are TRBV11-2 and TRBJ2-4; D gene ambiguous. Trimming took 3 bases from V and 6 from J, leaving 12 bases between them. The CDR3 has 14 amino acids. Germline V gene lookup returns CDR1 SGHAT and CDR2 FQNNGV. The CDR3 nucleotides read TGTGCCAGCAGCTTTGGGGTTAGGGCAAACATTCAGTACTTC. Its translation: CASSFGVRANIQYF.

The chain employs TRBV27 and TRBJ2-1, with D uncertain. Trimming shortened V by 5 bases and J by 4 bases, and 9 bases separated the two germline ends. The CDR3 has 13 amino acids. Looked up from germline, CDR1 is MNHEY and CDR2 is SMNVEV (reference sequence). CDR3 loop: CASSPRFYNEQFF. The CDR3 coding sequence is TGTGCCAGCAGTCCCAGGTTTTACAATGAGCAGTTCTTC.

This clonotype was seen ten or more times. V and J are TRBV19 and TRBJ2-2; tentatively, D is TRBD1 (6 bases). Germline V gene sequence: CDR1 LNHDA, CDR2 SQIVND (reference sequence). The CDR3 runs to 16 residues. Between the trimmed V and J ends, which lost 6 bases and 2 bases, there was a span of 16 bases. DNA of the CDR3: TGTGCCAGTAGACTACAGGGTACGACCAACACCGGGGAGCTGTTTTTT. Its translation is CASRLQGTTNTGELFF.

This clonotype came up many times. V usage is TRBV5-6 and J usage is TRBJ2-7; 10 bases match TRBD1. The CDR3 has 14 residues. Germline CDR1 and CDR2: SGHDT and YYEEEE. The V segment lost 0 bases and the J segment 9 bases; nucleotides outside the gene matches: 6. The CDR3, as DNA: TGTGCCAGCAGCTTGGGGGACAGGGGTCACGGGCAGTACTTC. Encoded protein: CASSLGDRGHGQYF.

This clonotype was counted once. A far larger clone is off by one base, so a read error is likely. The chain uses TRBV28 and TRBJ2-7; D not resolved. The CDR3 has 16 residues. CDR1 is MDHEN, CDR2 SYDVKM, per germline. The V end was cut by 1 base, the J end by 3 bases, with 16 bases between. The CDR3 DNA reads as TGTGCCAGCAGTTTATTTGCAAAGGAGCGAAGCTACGAGCAGTACTTC. This gives the protein CASSLFAKERSYEQYF.

V gene TRBV4-3 combines with J gene TRBJ2-1; 10 nucleotides agree with TRBD2. CDR1 LGHNA and CDR2 YSLEER come from the germline V gene. This CDR3 comprises 17 residues. Germline trimming cut 3 bases from V and 7 bases from J; bases unmatched to any gene: 12. CDR3 loop: CASSQLTLAGGGNEQFF. CDR3 sequence (DNA): TGCGCCAGCAGCCAGCTGACCTTAGCGGGGGGAGGGAATGAGCAGTTCTTC.

The gene calls are TRBV5-1 and TRBJ1-1; TRBD1 aligns across 10 bases. The V and J ends lost 0 bases and 5 bases, in that order; junction bases with no gene match: 4. Germline V gene data show CDR1 as SGHRS and CDR2 as YFSETQ. There are 15 residues in the CDR3. The chain's CDR3 is CASSLEGTGVTEAFF. The DNA for the CDR3 is TGCGCCAGCAGCTTGGAGGGGACAGGGGTTACTGAAGCTTTCTTT. Based on the CDR3 plus reference TRBV5-1 and TRBJ1-1, the full variable domain is KAGVTQTPRYLIKTRGQQVTLSCSPISGHRSVSWYQQTPGQGLQFLFEYFSETQRNKGNFPGRFSGRQFSNSRSEMNVSTLELGDSALYLCASSLEGTGVTEAFFGQGTRLTVV.

A remark on this clonotype: A far larger clone is a single base away, which makes a read error likely. The rearrangement uses TRBV9 and TRBJ1-5; perhaps TRBD1 as D (5 bases). The CDR3 has 17 amino acids. The V end lost 5 bases, the J end lost 4 bases, and 22 bases lay between the germline ends. Germline-derived CDR1 and CDR2 are SGDLS and YYNGEE. The CDR3: CASSYSMGGVRNQPQHF. CDR3 coding DNA: TGTGCCAGCAGTTACTCGATGGGGGGGGTGAGGAATCAGCCCCAGCATTTT.

This chain connects TRBV11-2 to TRBJ2-1; no firm D call. This CDR3 has 15 amino acids. V lost 7 bases, J lost 0 bases, and 13 bases lay in between. Germline-derived CDR1 and CDR2 are SGHAT and FQNNGV. The CDR3 region has the DNA TGTGCCAGCACCCCGGGCGGTAGCTCCTACAATGAGCAGTTCTTC. Its translation is CASTPGGSSYNEQFF.

This sequence joins TRBV28 and TRBJ1-2; tentatively, D is TRBD1 (6 bases). The CDR3 extends over 14 amino acids. The germline V and J ends were trimmed by 3 bases and 3 bases, with 11 bases remaining between them. Per germline, CDR1 MDHEN and CDR2 SYDVKM. The CDR3 spells CASSFGGPDYGYTF. The CDR3 DNA reads TGTGCCAGCAGTTTCGGGGGGCCGGACTATGGCTACACCTTC.

This clonotype was detected many times. The CDR3: CASSSPGERGNTEAFF. As DNA, the CDR3 is TGTGCCAGCAGTTCGCCGGGGGAGAGAGGGAACACTGAAGCTTTCTTT. The chain has TRBV28 and TRBJ1-1; TRBD1 is a possible D gene (5 bases). CDR1 is MDHEN and CDR2 is SYDVKM in the germline V gene. The CDR3 is made up of 16 amino acids. The V end lost 4 bases, the J end lost 1 base, and 16 bases lay between the germline ends.

This clonotype was counted many times. The rearrangement uses TRBV18 and TRBJ1-5; 9 bases line up with TRBD1. The V and J ends lost 3 bases and 4 bases, in that order; junction bases with no gene match: 1. The CDR3 runs to 14 residues. Germline CDR1 and CDR2: KGHSH and LQKENI. CDR3: CASSPGQGNQPQHF. CDR3 bases: TGTGCCAGCTCACCCGGACAGGGGAATCAGCCCCAGCATTTT.

As to this clonotype: Since a far larger clone is one base different, this is likely a read error. This chain uses TRBV9 with TRBJ2-1; 7 bases are shared with TRBD1. The CDR3 has 14 residues. CDR1 is SGDLS and CDR2 is YYNGEE in the germline V gene. The trim removed 4 bases at V and 7 bases at J, leaving 8 bases unmatched. The CDR3 protein is CASSLGQVWNEQFF. CDR3 nucleotide sequence: TGTGCCAGCAGCCTCGGACAGGTCTGGAATGAGCAGTTCTTC.

This clonotype was seen repeatedly, ten times or more. The J gene is TRBJ2-7, the V gene TRBV27, with D possibly TRBD1 on 6 matching bases. The germline V and J ends were trimmed by 6 bases and 1 base, with 19 bases remaining between them. CDR1 and CDR2 (germline): MNHEY, SMNVEV (reference sequence). The CDR3 covers 16 residues. CDR3 sequence reads: CASSQAPTGNSYEQYF. CDR3 bases: TGTGCCAGCAGCCAAGCCCCGACAGGTAATTCCTACGAGCAGTACTTC.

This chain uses TRBV10-3 with TRBJ2-7, with 8 bases identical to TRBD2. Losses at the gene ends were 6 bases for V and 3 bases for J; bases not matched to a gene: 4. Germline values: CDR1 ENHRY, CDR2 SYGVKD. The CDR3 is 13 residues long. The CDR3 loop is CAIRAAGVYEQYF. CDR3 nucleotide sequence: TGTGCCATCAGAGCAGCGGGGGTCTACGAGCAGTACTTC.

V gene TRBV6-2 or TRBV6-3 combines with J gene TRBJ2-5; tentatively, D is TRBD1 (5 bases). CDR3 length: 13 amino acids. Trimming removed 2 bases from V and 5 bases from J, with 9 bases in between. Germline V gene data show CDR1 as MNHEY and CDR2 as SVGEGT. CDR3 amino acids: CASSYGALETQYF. CDR3 nucleotides: TGTGCCAGCAGTTACGGGGCCCTGGAGACCCAGTACTTC.

The rearrangement links TRBV9 to TRBJ1-5; D might be TRBD1 (5 bases). V lost 0 bases and J 1 base, leaving 5 bases between the germline ends. Germline CDR1 and CDR2: SGDLS and YYNGEE. This CDR3 contains 14 residues. The CDR3 protein is CASSVGDSNQPQHF. The CDR3 DNA follows: TGTGCCAGCAGCGTAGGGGACAGCAATCAGCCCCAGCATTTT.

This clonotype was recorded many times. The chain recombines TRBV21-1 with TRBJ1-2; TRBD1, the table's D call, was not compared with the DNA. TRBV21-1 is noted as a pseudogene. The CDR3 sequence is 18 residues long. The CDR3 sequence: CASSTSVARGRRDYGYTF. Written as DNA, the CDR3 is TGTGCCAGCAGCACGTCCGTAGCGAGGGGGCGCCGGGACTATGGCTACACCTTC.

V usage is TRBV9 and J usage is TRBJ2-7; no clear D gene. Trimming cost V 3 bases and J 6 bases, with 10 bases left between them. The CDR3 spans 12 residues. Germline lookup yields CDR1 SGDLS and CDR2 YYNGEE. The CDR3 nucleotides are TGTGCCAGCAGCGGTAGTTGGGGCGAGCAGTACTTC. This sequence encodes CASSGSWGEQYF.

The V call is TRBV20-1, the J call TRBJ2-1; D unresolved. This CDR3 is 15 amino acids long. Trimming shortened V by 2 bases and J by 0 bases, and 11 bases separated the two germline ends. Germline V gene lookup returns CDR1 DFQATT and CDR2 SNEGSKA (reference sequence). The DNA for the CDR3 is TGCAGTGCTAGACCCCTCGTTGGCTCCTACAATGAGCAGTTCTTC. This gives the protein CSARPLVGSYNEQFF.

V gene TRBV10-2 combines with J gene TRBJ2-1; weak D call: TRBD2 (5 bases). The CDR3 loop spans 15 amino acids. Trimming left V 2 bases short and J 8 bases short, with 16 bases between. Germline CDR1 is WSHSY and CDR2 is SAAADI. CDR3 region: CASSEEGRYRDEQFF. CDR3 in DNA: TGCGCCAGCAGTGAGGAAGGGAGATACCGGGATGAGCAGTTCTTC.

This clonotype was seen many times. The rearrangement uses TRBV2 and TRBJ2-1; D is undetermined. The ends were cut back, 6 bases at V and 7 bases at J, with 7 bases in the middle. The CDR3 spans 11 residues. Per the germline V gene, CDR1 is SNHLY and CDR2 is FYNNEI. CDR3: CASRLKNEQFF. CDR3 DNA sequence: TGTGCCAGCAGACTAAAAAATGAGCAGTTCTTC.

The table lists this clonotype with many counts. The chain uses TRBV20-1 and TRBJ1-6; 9 nucleotides match TRBD1. Germline values: CDR1 DFQATT, CDR2 SNEGSKA (reference sequence). V gave up 3 bases and J gave up 5 bases; unmatched junction bases: 8. The CDR3 has 16 residues. DNA of the CDR3: TGCAGTGCTAGGGTCGGACAGGGGAGGAATAATTCACCCCTCCACTTT. Its protein product is CSARVGQGRNNSPLHF.